Sequencing of this T cell receptor (beta chain) was carried out in a study of cytomegalovirus exposure and HLA in healthy donors. Whole-study results and caveats: According to a later analysis, TCR clusters from the first cohort tended to co-occur in the 110 or so validation repertoires.

Note on this clone: Its specificity is not known.

The data were produced by immunoSEQ multiplex PCR, yet TCRdb's version contains in-frame clones alone and is incomplete. The sample carries 190,000 or so clones, 65% to 85% recorded once. Germline values: CDR1 MNHEY, CDR2 SMNVEV (reference sequence). V lost 3 bases, J lost 1 base, and 9 bases lay in between. This CDR3 is built from 14 residues. The chain links TRBV27 to TRBJ1-1; D call uncertain. This sequence originates from a woman aged 18-35 years in good health and CMV-seropositive. Sequencing was done on a sample of PBMCs. The CDR3 region is CASSLIGSNTEAFF. The CDR3 DNA reads as TGTGCCAGCAGTTTGATCGGTTCGAACACTGAAGCTTTCTTT.